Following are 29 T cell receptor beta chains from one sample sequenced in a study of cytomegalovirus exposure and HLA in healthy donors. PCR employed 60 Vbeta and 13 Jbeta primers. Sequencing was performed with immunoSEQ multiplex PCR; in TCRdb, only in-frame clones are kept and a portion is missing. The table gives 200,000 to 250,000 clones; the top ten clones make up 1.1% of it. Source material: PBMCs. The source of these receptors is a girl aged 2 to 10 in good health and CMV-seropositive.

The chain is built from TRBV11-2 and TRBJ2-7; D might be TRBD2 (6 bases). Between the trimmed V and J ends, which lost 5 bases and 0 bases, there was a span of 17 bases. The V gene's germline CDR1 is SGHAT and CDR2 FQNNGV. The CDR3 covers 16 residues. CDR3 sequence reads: CASSLWGTSFSYEQYF. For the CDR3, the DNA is TGTGCCAGCAGCCTGTGGGGGACTTCTTTCTCCTACGAGCAGTACTTC.

The CDR3, as DNA: TGTGCCAGCGGTCCCGGACTCCTAACGCAGTATTTT. Protein product: CASGPGLLTQYF. This chain uses TRBV7-2 with TRBJ2-3; TRBD2 might be the D (5 bases). CDR3 length: 12 residues. V was clipped by 8 bases and J by 9 bases, with 15 bases between them. Germline lookup yields CDR1 SGHTA and CDR2 FQGNSA. Full variable domain (rest looked up from reference TRBV7-2 and TRBJ2-3): GAGVSQSPSNKVTEKGKDVELRCDPISGHTALYWYRQSLGQGLEFLIYFQGNSAPDKSGLPSDRFSAERTGGSVSTLTIQRTQQEDSAVYLCASGPGLLTQYFGPGTRLTVL.

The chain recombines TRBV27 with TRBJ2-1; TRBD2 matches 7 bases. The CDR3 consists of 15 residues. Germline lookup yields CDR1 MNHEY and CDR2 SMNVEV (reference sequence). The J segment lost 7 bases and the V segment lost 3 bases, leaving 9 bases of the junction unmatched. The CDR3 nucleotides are TGTGCCAGCAGTTTGCGGGCGGGAGTGTGGAATGAGCAGTTCTTC. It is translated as CASSLRAGVWNEQFF.

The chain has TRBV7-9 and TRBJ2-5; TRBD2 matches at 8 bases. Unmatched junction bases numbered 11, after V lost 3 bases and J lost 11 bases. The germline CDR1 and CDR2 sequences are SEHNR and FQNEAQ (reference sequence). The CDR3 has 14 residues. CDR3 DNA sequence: TGTGCCAGCAGCTTTTCGGCGGGACTAGGCGATCAGTACTTC. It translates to CASSFSAGLGDQYF.

The CDR3 sequence: CASGFRGPTEQYF. In DNA form, the CDR3 reads TGTGCCAGCGGATTCAGGGGGCCAACGGAGCAGTACTTC. This chain links TRBV18 with TRBJ2-7; 8 bases are shared with TRBD1. CDR3 length: 13 amino acids. CDR1 and CDR2 (germline): KGHSH, LQKENI. V lost 8 bases to trimming and J lost 7 bases; unmatched junction nucleotides: 10.

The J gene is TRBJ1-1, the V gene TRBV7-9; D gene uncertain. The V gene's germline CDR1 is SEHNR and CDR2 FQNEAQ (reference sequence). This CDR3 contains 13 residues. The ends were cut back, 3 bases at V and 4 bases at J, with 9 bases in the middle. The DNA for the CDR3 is TGTGCCAGCAGCTTCTGGGCCCGCACTGAAGCTTTCTTT. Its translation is CASSFWARTEAFF.

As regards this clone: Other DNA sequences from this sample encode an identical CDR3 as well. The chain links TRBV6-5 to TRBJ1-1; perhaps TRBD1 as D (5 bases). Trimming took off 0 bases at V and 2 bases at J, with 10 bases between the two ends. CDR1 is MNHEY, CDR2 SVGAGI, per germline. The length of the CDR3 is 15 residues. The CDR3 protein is CASSYSGTLNTEAFF. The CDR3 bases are TGTGCCAGCAGTTACTCGGGGACTTTAAACACTGAAGCTTTCTTT.

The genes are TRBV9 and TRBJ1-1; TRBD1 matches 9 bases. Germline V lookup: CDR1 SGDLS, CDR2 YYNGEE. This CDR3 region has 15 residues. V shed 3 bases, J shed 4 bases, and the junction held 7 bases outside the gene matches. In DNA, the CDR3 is TGTGCCAGCAGCGCCGGACAGGGGATTCGCACTGAAGCTTTCTTT. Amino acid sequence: CASSAGQGIRTEAFF. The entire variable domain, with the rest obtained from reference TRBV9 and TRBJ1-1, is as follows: DSGVTQTPKHLITATGQRVTLRCSPRSGDLSVYWYQQSLDQGLQFLIQYYNGEERAKGNILERFSAQQFPDLHSELNLSSLELGDSALYFCASSAGQGIRTEAFFGQGTRLTVV.

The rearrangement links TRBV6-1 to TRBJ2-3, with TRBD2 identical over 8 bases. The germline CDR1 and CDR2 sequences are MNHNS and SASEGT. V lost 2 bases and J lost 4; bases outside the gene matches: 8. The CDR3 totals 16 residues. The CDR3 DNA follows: TGTGCCAGCAGTGAACTGGGGCGGGAGGTATCAGATACGCAGTATTTT. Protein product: CASSELGREVSDTQYF.

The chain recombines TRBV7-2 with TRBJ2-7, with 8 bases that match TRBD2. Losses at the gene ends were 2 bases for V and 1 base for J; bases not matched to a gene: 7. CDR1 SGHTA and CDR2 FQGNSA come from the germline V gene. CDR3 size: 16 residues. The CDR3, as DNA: TGTGCCAGCAGCTTATTTGTGGCGGGAGGATCCTACGAGCAGTACTTC. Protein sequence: CASSLFVAGGSYEQYF.

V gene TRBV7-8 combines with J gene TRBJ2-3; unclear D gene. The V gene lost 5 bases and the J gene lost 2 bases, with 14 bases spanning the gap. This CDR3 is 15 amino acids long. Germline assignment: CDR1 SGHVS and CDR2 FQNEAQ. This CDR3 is CASSLLERLTDTQYF. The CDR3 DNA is TGTGCCAGCAGCCTCCTAGAGCGCCTCACAGATACGCAGTATTTT.

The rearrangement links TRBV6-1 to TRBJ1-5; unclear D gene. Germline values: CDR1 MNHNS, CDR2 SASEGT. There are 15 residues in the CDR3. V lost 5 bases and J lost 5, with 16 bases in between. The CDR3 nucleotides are TGTGCCAGCAGTAACGGGATTTCTTTGGATCAGCCCCAGCATTTT. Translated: CASSNGISLDQPQHF.

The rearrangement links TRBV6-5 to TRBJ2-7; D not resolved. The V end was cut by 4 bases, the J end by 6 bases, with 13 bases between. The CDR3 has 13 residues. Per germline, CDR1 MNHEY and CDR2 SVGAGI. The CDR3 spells CASSFSPSGEQYF. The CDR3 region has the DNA TGTGCCAGCAGTTTCTCCCCCTCGGGCGAGCAGTACTTC.

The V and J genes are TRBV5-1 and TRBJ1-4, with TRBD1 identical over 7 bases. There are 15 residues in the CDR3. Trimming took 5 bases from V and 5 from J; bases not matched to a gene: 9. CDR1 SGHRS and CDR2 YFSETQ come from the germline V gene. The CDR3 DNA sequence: TGCGCCAGCAGACTTACCGGGACAGAGAATGAAAAACTGTTTTTT. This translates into CASRLTGTENEKLFF. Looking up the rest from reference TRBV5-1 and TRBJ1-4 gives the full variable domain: KAGVTQTPRYLIKTRGQQVTLSCSPISGHRSVSWYQQTPGQGLQFLFEYFSETQRNKGNFPGRFSGRQFSNSRSEMNVSTLELGDSALYLCASRLTGTENEKLFFGSGTQLSVL.

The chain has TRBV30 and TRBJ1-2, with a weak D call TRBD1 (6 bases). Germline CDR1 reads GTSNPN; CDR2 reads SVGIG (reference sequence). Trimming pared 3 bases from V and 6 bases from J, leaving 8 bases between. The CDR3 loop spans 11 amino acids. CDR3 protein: CAWSRGDGYTF. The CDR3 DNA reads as TGTGCCTGGAGCAGGGGCGATGGCTACACCTTC.

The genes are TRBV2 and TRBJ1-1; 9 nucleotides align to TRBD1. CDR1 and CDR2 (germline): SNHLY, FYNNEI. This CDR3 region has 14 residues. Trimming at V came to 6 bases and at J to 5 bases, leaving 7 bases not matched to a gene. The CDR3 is CASRRTGVGTEAFF. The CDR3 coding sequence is TGTGCCAGCAGACGGACAGGGGTGGGGACTGAAGCTTTCTTT.

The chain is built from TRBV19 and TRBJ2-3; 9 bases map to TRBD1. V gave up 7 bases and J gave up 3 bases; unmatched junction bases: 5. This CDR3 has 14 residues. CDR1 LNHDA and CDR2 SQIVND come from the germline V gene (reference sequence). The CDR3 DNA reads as TGTGCCAGTAAGCCGGGACAGGGAACAGATACGCAGTATTTT. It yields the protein CASKPGQGTDTQYF.

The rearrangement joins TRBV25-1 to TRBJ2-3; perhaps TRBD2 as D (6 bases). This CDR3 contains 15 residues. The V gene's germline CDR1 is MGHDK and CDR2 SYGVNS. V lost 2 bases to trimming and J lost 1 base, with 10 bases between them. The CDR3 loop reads CASSEGTGGTDTQYF. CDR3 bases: TGTGCCAGCAGTGAAGGTACGGGAGGCACAGATACGCAGTATTTT.

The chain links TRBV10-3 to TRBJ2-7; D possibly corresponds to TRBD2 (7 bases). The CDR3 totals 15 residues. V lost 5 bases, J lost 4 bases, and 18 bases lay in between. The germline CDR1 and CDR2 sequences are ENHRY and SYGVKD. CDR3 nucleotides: TGTGCCATCAGTCCGAGGGGGGGCGCTTCTTACGAGCAGTACTTC. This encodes CAISPRGGASYEQYF.

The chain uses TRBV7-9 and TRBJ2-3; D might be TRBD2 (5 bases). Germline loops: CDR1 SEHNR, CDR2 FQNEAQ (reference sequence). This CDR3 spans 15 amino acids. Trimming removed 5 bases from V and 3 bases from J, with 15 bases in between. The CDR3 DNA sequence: TGTGCCAGCAGCCGACTCGGGGATAGGACAGATACGCAGTATTTT. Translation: CASSRLGDRTDTQYF.

This CDR3 is CASSDGRAGQETQYF. CDR3 coding DNA: TGTGCCAGCAGTGACGGGCGGGCCGGTCAAGAGACCCAGTACTTC. The V call is TRBV6-1, the J call TRBJ2-5, with D possibly being TRBD2 (5 bases). V was shortened by 3 bases and J by 2 bases, with 13 bases between the two germline ends. Germline loops: CDR1 MNHNS, CDR2 SASEGT. This CDR3 has 15 residues.

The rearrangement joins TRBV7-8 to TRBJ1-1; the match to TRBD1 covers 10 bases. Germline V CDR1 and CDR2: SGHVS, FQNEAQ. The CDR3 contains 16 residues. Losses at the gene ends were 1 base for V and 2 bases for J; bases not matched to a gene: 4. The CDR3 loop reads CASSLVGTGVNTEAFF. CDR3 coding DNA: TGTGCCAGCAGCTTAGTGGGGACAGGGGTCAACACTGAAGCTTTCTTT.

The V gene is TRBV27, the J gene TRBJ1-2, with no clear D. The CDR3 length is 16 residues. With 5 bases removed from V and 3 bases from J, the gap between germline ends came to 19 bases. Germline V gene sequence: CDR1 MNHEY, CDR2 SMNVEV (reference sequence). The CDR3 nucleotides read TGTGCCAGCAGTAACGGTTCGCCGGGAGGACACTATGGCTACACCTTC. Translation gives CASSNGSPGGHYGYTF.

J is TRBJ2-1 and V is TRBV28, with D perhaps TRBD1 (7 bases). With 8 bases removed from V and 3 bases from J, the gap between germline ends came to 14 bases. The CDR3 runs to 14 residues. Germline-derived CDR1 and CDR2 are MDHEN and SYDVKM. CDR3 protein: CASLRQGGYNEQFF. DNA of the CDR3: TGTGCCAGCCTAAGACAGGGAGGCTACAATGAGCAGTTCTTC.

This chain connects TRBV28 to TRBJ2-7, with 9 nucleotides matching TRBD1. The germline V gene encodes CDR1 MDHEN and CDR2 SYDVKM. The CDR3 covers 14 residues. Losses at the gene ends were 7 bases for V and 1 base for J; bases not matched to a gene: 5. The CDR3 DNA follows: TGTGCCAGCACCACCGGGACAGGGTCCTACGAGCAGTACTTC. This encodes CASTTGTGSYEQYF.

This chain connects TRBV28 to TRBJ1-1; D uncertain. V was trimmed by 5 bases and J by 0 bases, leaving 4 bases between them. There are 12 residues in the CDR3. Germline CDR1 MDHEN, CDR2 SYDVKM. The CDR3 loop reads CASSQMNTEAFF. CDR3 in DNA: TGTGCCAGCAGTCAGATGAACACTGAAGCTTTCTTT.

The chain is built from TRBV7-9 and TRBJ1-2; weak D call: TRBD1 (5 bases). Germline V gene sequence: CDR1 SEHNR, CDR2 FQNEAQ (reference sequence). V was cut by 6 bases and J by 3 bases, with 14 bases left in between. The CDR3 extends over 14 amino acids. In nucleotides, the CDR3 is TGTGCCAGCAGTTACGCCCGGGGGGACTATGGCTACACCTTC. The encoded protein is CASSYARGDYGYTF.

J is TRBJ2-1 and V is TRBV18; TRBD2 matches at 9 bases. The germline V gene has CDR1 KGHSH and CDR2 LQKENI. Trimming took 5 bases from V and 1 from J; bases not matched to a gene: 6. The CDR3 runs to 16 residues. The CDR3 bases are TGTGCCAGCTCAGAAGCGGGAGGCCCTTCCTACAATGAGCAGTTCTTC. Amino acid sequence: CASSEAGGPSYNEQFF.

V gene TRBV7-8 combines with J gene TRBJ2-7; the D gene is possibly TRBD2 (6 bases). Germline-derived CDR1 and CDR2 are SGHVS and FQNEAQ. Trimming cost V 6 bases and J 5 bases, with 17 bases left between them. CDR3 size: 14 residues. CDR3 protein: CASRGQTGGDEQYF. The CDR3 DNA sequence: TGTGCCAGCAGGGGGCAAACCGGGGGAGACGAGCAGTACTTC.